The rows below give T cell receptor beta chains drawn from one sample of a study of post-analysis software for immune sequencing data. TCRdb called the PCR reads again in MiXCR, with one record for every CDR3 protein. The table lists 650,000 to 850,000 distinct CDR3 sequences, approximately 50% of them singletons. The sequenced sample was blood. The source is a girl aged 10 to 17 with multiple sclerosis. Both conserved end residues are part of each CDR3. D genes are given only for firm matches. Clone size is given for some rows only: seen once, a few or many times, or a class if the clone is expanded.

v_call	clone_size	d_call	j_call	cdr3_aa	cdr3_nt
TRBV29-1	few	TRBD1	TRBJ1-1	CSVPGTANTEAFF	TGCAGCGTCCCCGGGACAGCGAACACTGAAGCTTTCTTT
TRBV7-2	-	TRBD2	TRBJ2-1	CASSSSSGRRGNEQFF	TGTGCCAGCAGCTCCTCTAGCGGGAGAAGGGGTAATGAGCAGTTCTTC
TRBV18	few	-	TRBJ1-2	CASSPPSLDGYTF	TGTGCCAGCTCACCACCGAGCCTAGATGGCTACACCTTC
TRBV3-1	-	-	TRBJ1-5	CASSQGLQRNQPQHF	TGTGCCAGCAGCCAAGGTCTCCAGCGCAATCAGCCCCAGCATTTT
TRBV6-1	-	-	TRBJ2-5	CASRLTGTFSGEETQYF	TGTGCCAGCAGGCTGACAGGGACTTTTAGTGGAGAAGAGACCCAGTACTTC
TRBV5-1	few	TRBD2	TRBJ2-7	CASSLGLAGRSSYNEQYF	TGCGCCAGCAGCTTGGGGCTAGCGGGCAGGAGCTCCTACAATGAGCAGTACTTC
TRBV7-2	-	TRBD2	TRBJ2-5	CASSYGGARETQYF	TGTGCCAGCAGCTACGGGGGGGCCAGGGAGACCCAGTACTTC
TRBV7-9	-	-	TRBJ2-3	CASSLSNRDPTDTQYF	TGTGCCAGCAGCTTATCGAACAGGGACCCCACAGATACGCAGTATTTT
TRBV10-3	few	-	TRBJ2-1	CAISVPGRQVQFF	TGTGCCATCAGTGTGCCGGGAAGACAAGTGCAGTTCTTC
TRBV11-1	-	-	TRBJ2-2	CASSLRLVDTGELFF	TGTGCCAGCAGCTTACGGCTAGTAGACACCGGGGAGCTGTTTTTT
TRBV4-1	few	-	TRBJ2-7	CASSLGHAYEQYF	TGCGCCAGCAGCCTCGGACATGCCTACGAGCAGTACTTC
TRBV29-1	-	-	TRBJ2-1	CSVEGWGGRKSSYNEQFF	TGCAGCGTTGAAGGGTGGGGGGGGCGGAAAAGCTCCTACAATGAGCAGTTCTTC
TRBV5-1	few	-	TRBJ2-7	CASRERAYEQYF	TGCGCCAGCAGGGAAAGGGCCTACGAGCAGTACTTC
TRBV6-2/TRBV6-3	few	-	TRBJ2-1	CASSWVGVDEQFF	TGTGCCAGCAGTTGGGTGGGGGTTGATGAGCAGTTCTTC
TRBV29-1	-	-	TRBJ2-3	CSVNRLGTSTDTQYF	TGCAGCGTAAACAGACTAGGGACGAGCACAGATACGCAGTATTTT
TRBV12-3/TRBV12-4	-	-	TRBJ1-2	CASSNGLTGSEGYTF	TGTGCCAGCAGCAACGGTCTTACAGGGTCTGAAGGCTACACCTTC
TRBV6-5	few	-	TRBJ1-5	CASSYSLNQPQHF	TGTGCCAGCAGTTACTCTCTGAATCAGCCCCAGCATTTT
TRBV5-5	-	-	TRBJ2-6	CASSFGTSSGANVLTF	TGTGCCAGCAGCTTTGGTACAAGCTCTGGGGCCAACGTCCTGACTTTC
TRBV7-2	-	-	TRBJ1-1	CASSLAGPNTEAFF	TGTGCCAGCAGCTTAGCGGGCCCGAACACTGAAGCTTTCTTT
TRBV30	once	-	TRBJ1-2	CAWSDILQYNGYTF	TGTGCCTGGAGCGACATTCTACAATATAACGGCTACACCTTC
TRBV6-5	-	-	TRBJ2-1	CASSYPGEGSSYNEQFF	TGTGCCAGCAGTTACCCAGGCGAGGGAAGCTCCTACAATGAGCAGTTCTTC
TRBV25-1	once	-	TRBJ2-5	CASTPTDPGADQETQYF	TGTGCCAGCACCCCCACGGATCCGGGGGCAGATCAAGAGACCCAGTACTTC
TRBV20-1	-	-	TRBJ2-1	CSARGAGTHNEQFF	TGCAGTGCTAGGGGGGCCGGGACCCACAATGAGCAGTTCTTC
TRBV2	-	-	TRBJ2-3	CASSDPRGPDTQYF	TGTGCCAGCAGTGATCCACGAGGGCCAGATACACAGTATTTT
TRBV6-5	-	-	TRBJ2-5	CASSLSGTYQETQYF	TGTGCCAGCAGTCTCTCCGGGACTTACCAAGAGACCCAGTACTTC
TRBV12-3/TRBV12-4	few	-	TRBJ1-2	CASRSSGVHGYTF	TGTGCCAGCAGGTCATCAGGGGTGCATGGCTACACCTTC
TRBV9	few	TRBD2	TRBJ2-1	CASSVEGGGAYNEQFF	TGTGCCAGCAGCGTAGAAGGCGGGGGGGCCTACAATGAGCAGTTCTTC
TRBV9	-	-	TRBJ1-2	CASTRQDINYGYTF	TGTGCCAGCACCAGACAGGATATTAACTATGGCTACACCTTC
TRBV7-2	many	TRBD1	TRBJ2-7	CASSPGTGRGNYEQYF	TGTGCCAGCAGCCCCGGGACAGGCCGGGGGAATTACGAGCAGTACTTC
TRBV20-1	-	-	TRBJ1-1	CSARGITEAFF	TGCAGTGCTAGGGGGATCACTGAAGCTTTCTTT
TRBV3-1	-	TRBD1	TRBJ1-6	CASSQGQGNSPLHF	TGTGCCAGCAGCCAAGGACAGGGGAATTCACCCCTCCACTTT
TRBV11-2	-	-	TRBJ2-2	CASTPGWGALGTGELFF	TGTGCCAGCACCCCTGGGTGGGGGGCCCTGGGCACCGGGGAGCTGTTTTTT
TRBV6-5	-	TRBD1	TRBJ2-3	CASSTQGARTSTDTQYF	TGTGCCAGCAGTACGCAGGGGGCACGAACTAGCACAGATACGCAGTATTTT
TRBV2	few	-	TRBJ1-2	CASSEEGMDYGYTF	TGTGCCAGCAGTGAAGAAGGGATGGACTATGGCTACACCTTC
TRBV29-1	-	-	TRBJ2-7	CSVLEGTYEQYF	TGCAGCGTCCTCGAAGGTACCTACGAGCAGTACTTC
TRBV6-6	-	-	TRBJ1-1	CASSQQYTEAFF	TGTGCCAGCAGCCAGCAGTACACTGAAGCTTTCTTT
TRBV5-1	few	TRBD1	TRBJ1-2	CASSLEGQGSGGYTF	TGCGCCAGCAGCTTGGAGGGACAGGGGAGTGGTGGCTACACCTTC
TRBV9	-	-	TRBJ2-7	CASSVDQGEQYF	TGTGCCAGCAGCGTAGATCAGGGCGAGCAGTACTTC
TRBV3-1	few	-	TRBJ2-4	CASSQEGTVLKNIQYF	TGTGCCAGCAGCCAAGAAGGGACGGTCCTCAAAAACATTCAGTACTTC
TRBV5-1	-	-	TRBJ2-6	CASSPRQVSGANVLTF	TGCGCCAGCAGCCCCCGACAGGTCTCTGGGGCCAACGTCCTGACTTTC
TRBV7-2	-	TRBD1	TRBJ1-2	CASSPGYRGSNGYTF	TGTGCCAGCAGCCCTGGGTACAGGGGGAGTAATGGCTACACCTTC
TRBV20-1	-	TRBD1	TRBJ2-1	CSARDGTGVYNEQFF	TGCAGTGCTAGAGATGGGACAGGGGTGTACAATGAGCAGTTCTTC
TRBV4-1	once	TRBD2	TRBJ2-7	CASSQETSDPYEQYF	TGCGCCAGCAGCCAAGAGACTAGCGACCCCTACGAGCAGTACTTC
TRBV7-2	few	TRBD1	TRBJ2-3	CASSELTGGVKDTQYF	TGTGCCAGCAGCGAACTGACAGGGGGCGTAAAAGATACGCAGTATTTT
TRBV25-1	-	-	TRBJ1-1	CASSHGTLVEAFF	TGTGCCAGCAGTCACGGGACGCTGGTTGAAGCTTTCTTT
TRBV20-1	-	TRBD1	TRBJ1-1	CSARVPIDRVADTEAFF	TGCAGTGCTAGAGTACCGATAGACAGGGTTGCGGACACTGAAGCTTTCTTT
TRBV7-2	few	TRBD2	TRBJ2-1	CAGSLPRTSGKPYNEQFF	TGTGCCGGCAGCTTACCTCGTACTAGCGGTAAGCCCTACAATGAGCAGTTCTTC
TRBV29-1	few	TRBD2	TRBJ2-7	CSVETREGAYEQYF	TGCAGCGTTGAAACGCGGGAGGGAGCCTACGAGCAGTACTTC
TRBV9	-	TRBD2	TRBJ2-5	CASSAGLAGTQETQYF	TGTGCCAGCAGCGCCGGACTAGCGGGAACCCAAGAGACCCAGTACTTC